The present entry profiles one TCR beta chain with its context. The sample holds many counts of this clonotype. The antigen this receptor binds is unknown. Within one base of it there is no much larger clone, and no base qualities were kept. This record comes from a study of regulatory T cells in long-lasting Graves disease (dated by TCRdb to the early 2020s). In the study overall: Patients with newly diagnosed Graves' disease had been on antithyroid drugs for under 3 months. Patients with persistent Graves' disease were compared with patients with newly diagnosed Graves' disease using TCR sequencing and RNA sequencing of peripheral blood. A total of 33 samples underwent TCR sequencing, from some 13 patients with persistent Graves' disease and 20 patients with newly diagnosed Graves' disease. The study was registered as a clinical trial and conducted in China. Paper-wide results and their limitations: Compared with newly diagnosed patients, persistent Graves' disease patients had lower TCR Shannon entropy and fewer highly expanded clones, which suggests clonal expansion. The authors noted that the small sample size was a limitation that may lower accuracy. Sequencing and analysis were restricted to the TCR beta chain. A larger number of public clonotypes was shared among persistent patients (about 2,700) than among newly diagnosed patients (over 850). Because the primary lesion, thyroid tissue, could not be accessed, the study looked at peripheral blood alone.

The library came from multiplex PCR. Instrument on record: Illumina HiSeq 4000. iRepertoire HTBI primers and Arm-PCR amplification of CDR3 regions were used to construct TCR beta libraries. Before sequencing, the PCR products underwent gel purification. For the original study's pipeline: A total of fewer than 70 TRBV and some 15 TRBJ segments were identified across samples and were used for gene usage analysis of CDR3 amino acid clonotypes. COPE and FqMerger were used to merge the filtered high-quality paired reads into contigs. BLAST was used to align contigs to IMGT TRBV, TRBD and TRBJ reference genes, with CDR3 defined following IMGT. Clonotypes above 0.1% frequency were classified as highly expanded clones. Shannon entropy was used to measure repertoire diversity, and the Gini coefficient was used to measure V-J evenness. A clonotype found in more than one individual was treated as public. TCRdb handled the public reads itself, with Q25 trimming in fastp and clone calling in MiXCR, and kept productive beta chains. Each entry is one CDR3 protein sequence, shown with its most common DNA and genes. The V and J calls and clone size are TCRdb's, not the authors'. The sample profile shows over 300,000 distinct CDR3 sequences; 15% to 17% of them were found once. The biggest ten clones account for 20% to 25% of the sample.

The sample's time point label is to be understood as: newly diagnosed GD, antithyroid drugs for less than 3 months. For both TCR sequencing and RNA sequencing, RNA was extracted from PBMCs using TRIzol. The diagnosis of Graves' disease was made according to American Thyroid Association guidelines. Recruitment of patients was carried out at an endocrinology department in Xi'an, China. Each patient gave about 9.1 milliliters of peripheral blood, collected in an EDTA anticoagulant tube. Ficoll Paque Plus density gradient separation was used to isolate PBMCs, and no further T cell sorting was done. An Agilent 2100 Bioanalyzer and agarose gel were used to check RNA quality, while a NanoDrop 2000 measured RNA concentration. This receptor was identified in a female donor with Graves disease. Sequencing used peripheral blood mononuclear cells (PBMCs), obtained at new diagnosis, from a patient treated with antithyroid drugs.

The CDR3 region reads CASSDFSRGGTDTQYF. The DNA is TGTGCCAGCAGTGATTTTTCACGAGGGGGCACAGATACGCAGTATTTT. The V gene is TRBV2 and the J gene is TRBJ2-3; the D gene is tentatively TRBD1 or TRBD2, each matching 5 bases. CDR1 SNHLY and CDR2 FYNNEI are derived from the germline V gene. Trimming at the junction amounts to 3 bases on V and 1 base on J, and the germline ends lie 14 bases apart. The CDR3 covers 16 residues, taking in both the cysteine and the phenylalanine. Here the CDR3 DNA is all that survives: 48 bases in frame from base 1.